The clone carrying this T cell receptor (beta chain) was detected many times. As yet, its antigen is unknown. TCR beta CDR3 regions were amplified from RNA transcripts. Scientists carried out first-round RT-PCR using HTBI primers and then a second-round multiplex PCR. MiXCR, applied by TCRdb to the multiplex PCR reads, yields one record per CDR3 protein. The repertoire has about 150,000 distinct CDR3 sequences, more than 30% of them found once; the top ten carry about 6%. The evidence that diagnosis relied on was clinical symptoms, serum thyroxine, TRAb, thyroid ultrasound and orbital computed tomography. Germline-derived CDR1 and CDR2 are SNHLY and FYNNEI. The CDR3 consists of 13 residues. With V trimmed by 4 bases and J by 6 bases, 5 bases remained unmatched. These data are taken from a study of Graves' ophthalmopathy and Graves' hyperthyroidism. General observations from the study: A classifier, a 13-signature model, separated ophthalmopathy from stable hyperthyroidism with 87.88% sensitivity and approximately 81% specificity.

The TCR sequence derives from a woman in her thirties or forties with Graves' ophthalmopathy. The sample taken for sequencing was peripheral blood. The chain links TRBV2 to TRBJ1-1; 7 bases line up with TRBD1. The CDR3, as DNA: TGTGCCAGCAGTGCAACGACAGGGTCTGAAGCTTTCTTT. Translated: CASSATTGSEAFF.